The sequence of this T cell receptor beta chain was determined in a study of T cells in Graves' hyperthyroidism and ophthalmopathy. Broader study findings: Ophthalmopathy, as predicted by the model, came a median 6.5 months after the prediction.

Amplified regions were TCR beta CDR3 sequences from RNA transcripts. A set of HTBI primers served as the primers for a first-round RT-PCR of the TCR CDR3. TCRdb re-called the multiplex PCR reads through MiXCR, storing one row per CDR3 protein. The data hold a few hundred thousand distinct CDR3 sequences, with roughly a fifth observed a single time. Clinicians diagnosed patients from clinical symptoms, serum thyroxine and TRAb, thyroid ultrasound and orbital computed tomography. This clonotype has ten or more counts. No antigen is known for it. The clonotype originates from a man between 50 and 59 years old with Graves' ophthalmopathy. The source material was blood.

In nucleotides, the CDR3 is TGTGCCAGCAGCCACGGGACGCGTGCTAACTATGGCTACACCTTC. Translated: CASSHGTRANYGYTF. This rearrangement joins TRBV3-1 to TRBJ1-2, with D tentatively TRBD1 (5 bases). The CDR3 is 15 amino acids. Trimming took off 3 bases at V and 0 bases at J, with 11 bases between the two ends. Germline CDR1 is LGHDT and CDR2 is YNNKEL (reference sequence).